The rows below give T cell receptor beta chains drawn from one sample of a study of T-cell memory formation after mild COVID-19. TCRdb passed the 5' RACE reads through MiXCR, listing each CDR3 protein once. The sample lists 300,000 to 350,000 distinct CDR3 sequences, under 15% occurring once. Sequenced input: PBMCs or a T cell subset sorted from them (not recorded which). The receptors come from a man between 18 and 29 years old who had mild COVID-19 (a few samples of this study predate the infection). Cell type and time point are not known. CDR3s include the opening cysteine and the closing phenylalanine or tryptophan. A D gene is named only where the DNA matches it firmly. Some rows mark clone size as missing; the rest say once, few, many or name a class of expanded clone.

TGTGCCAGCTCACCACGGTCGACAGGGCGCGACATGAACACTGAAGCTTTCTTT,CASSPRSTGRDMNTEAFF,TRBV18,many,TRBD1,TRBJ1-1
TGTGCCAGCAGTTACTCGTCACAGGGGTCCACTGAAGCTTTCTTT,CASSYSSQGSTEAFF,TRBV6-5,.,TRBD1,TRBJ1-1
TGTGCCAGCAGCTTAGCTAGCCGGGAGCCACCTGGCTACACCTTC,CASSLASREPPGYTF,TRBV7-2,few,.,TRBJ1-2
TGTGCCAGCAGTGAATATTGGGGGACAGGGATTATGAACACTGAAGCTTTCTTT,CASSEYWGTGIMNTEAFF,TRBV25-1,.,TRBD1,TRBJ1-1
TGTGCCAGCAGTTACCTGGGACGGTTCTCTGGGGCCAACGTCCTGACTTTC,CASSYLGRFSGANVLTF,TRBV6-5,.,.,TRBJ2-6
TGCAGTGCTAGAGAACAGGGGATCGGGTGGAACACTGAAGCTTTCTTT,CSAREQGIGWNTEAFF,TRBV20-1,few,TRBD1,TRBJ1-1
TGTGCCAGCAGCGCAGAAGTTCCCGATACGCAGTATTTT,CASSAEVPDTQYF,TRBV7-8,.,.,TRBJ2-3
TGTGCCAGATCGACAGGGCCTTCTTCTGGGGCCAACGTCCTGACTTTC,CARSTGPSSGANVLTF,TRBV2,few,TRBD1,TRBJ2-6
TGTGCCAGCAGCCAATCCATAGGGGGCGTCACAGATACGCAGTATTTT,CASSQSIGGVTDTQYF,TRBV16,many,TRBD1,TRBJ2-3
TGTGCCAGCAGTTACGGGACAGGTGAAAAACTGTTTTTT,CASSYGTGEKLFF,TRBV6-6,many,TRBD1,TRBJ1-4
TGCAGTGCTTCCCTCTCCTCGAGCACTGAAGCTTTCTTT,CSASLSSSTEAFF,TRBV20-1,few,.,TRBJ1-1
TGCAGCGTTGAGGTGGTCGCTCCGAGAGCCGGGAAAGCAGATACGCAGTATTTT,CSVEVVAPRAGKADTQYF,TRBV29-1,.,.,TRBJ2-3
TGTGCCAGCAGTTACTCCCCGAGACTAGCGCCAGATACGCAGTATTTT,CASSYSPRLAPDTQYF,TRBV6-5,.,TRBD2,TRBJ2-3
TGTGCCAGCAGTATCCGGGGCCCGCGGACAGATACGCAGTATTTT,CASSIRGPRTDTQYF,TRBV6-6,few,.,TRBJ2-3
TGTGCCAGCAGCTACAACCAGTACACGAACACTGAAGCTTTCTTT,CASSYNQYTNTEAFF,TRBV12-3/TRBV12-4,once,.,TRBJ1-1
TGCAGTGCTAGAGGGTACGCAGGTCGTCGCTCCTACGAGCAGTACTTC,CSARGYAGRRSYEQYF,TRBV20-1,few,.,TRBJ2-7
TGCAGCGCCGAGCCAGGGGGTTTCACTGAAGCTTTCTTT,CSAEPGGFTEAFF,TRBV29-1,.,TRBD1,TRBJ1-1
TGTGCCAGACGGGACAGGGGTCCCCTTTTCTCTGGAAACACCATATATTTT,CARRDRGPLFSGNTIYF,TRBV2,many,TRBD1,TRBJ1-3
TGTGCCAGCAGCGTCCCCAGGGACAGCAACTATGGCTACACCTTC,CASSVPRDSNYGYTF,TRBV9,.,TRBD1,TRBJ1-2
TGTGCCAGCAGGGGGGGACAGTACCTTGGTGAAGCTTTCTTT,CASRGGQYLGEAFF,TRBV2,.,TRBD1,TRBJ1-1
TGTGCCAGCAGCCGGCCAGGGGCGCGGTATAATTCACCCCTCCACTTT,CASSRPGARYNSPLHF,TRBV6-2/TRBV6-3,few,.,TRBJ1-6
TGTGCCAGTTTCTCGGCCAGTAAACTGTCTGAAGCTTTCTTT,CASFSASKLSEAFF,TRBV12-3/TRBV12-4,.,.,TRBJ1-1
TGTGCCAGCAGTGAACTAGGCCGGGGGACAAATTCACCCCTCCACTTT,CASSELGRGTNSPLHF,TRBV2,.,.,TRBJ1-6
TGTGCCAGCAGCGAGCGACAGGGGAACACCGGGGAGCTGTTTTTT,CASSERQGNTGELFF,TRBV7-6,few,TRBD1,TRBJ2-2
TGTGCCAGCAGTTACTATAGTAACTATGGCTACACCTTC,CASSYYSNYGYTF,TRBV6-6,once,.,TRBJ1-2
TGTGCCAGCAGCTTAGCGCAGGGCGGGCACACAGATACGCAGTATTTT,CASSLAQGGHTDTQYF,TRBV7-9,.,.,TRBJ2-3
TGTGCCATCAGGCCGGGACAGGGGGCAAATGAGCAGTTCTTC,CAIRPGQGANEQFF,TRBV10-3,.,TRBD1,TRBJ2-1